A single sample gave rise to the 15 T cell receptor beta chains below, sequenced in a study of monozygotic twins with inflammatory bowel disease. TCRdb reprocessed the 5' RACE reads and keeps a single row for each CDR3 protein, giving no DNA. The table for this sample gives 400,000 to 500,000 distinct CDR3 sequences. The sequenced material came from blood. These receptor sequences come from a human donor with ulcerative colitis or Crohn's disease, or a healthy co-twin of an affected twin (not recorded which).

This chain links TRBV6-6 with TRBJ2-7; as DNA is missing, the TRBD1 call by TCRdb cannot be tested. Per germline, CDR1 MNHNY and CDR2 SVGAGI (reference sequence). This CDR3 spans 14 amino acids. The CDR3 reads CASRRGTDVREQYF.

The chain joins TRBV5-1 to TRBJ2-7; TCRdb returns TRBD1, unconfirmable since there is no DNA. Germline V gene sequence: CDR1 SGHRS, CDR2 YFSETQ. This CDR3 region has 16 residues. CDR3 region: CASSNRDRALSYEQYF.

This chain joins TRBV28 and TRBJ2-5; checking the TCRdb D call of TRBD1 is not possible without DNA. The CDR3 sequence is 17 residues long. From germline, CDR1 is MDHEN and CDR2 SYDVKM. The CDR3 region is CASSLIDLKGRWETQYF.

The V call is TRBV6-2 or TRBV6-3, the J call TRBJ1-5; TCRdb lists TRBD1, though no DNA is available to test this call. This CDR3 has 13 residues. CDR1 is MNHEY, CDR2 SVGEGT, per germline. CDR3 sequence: CASSYVGDQPQHF.

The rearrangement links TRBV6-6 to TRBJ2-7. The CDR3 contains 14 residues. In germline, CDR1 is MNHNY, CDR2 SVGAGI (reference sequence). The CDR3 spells CASSSYDGRHEQYF.

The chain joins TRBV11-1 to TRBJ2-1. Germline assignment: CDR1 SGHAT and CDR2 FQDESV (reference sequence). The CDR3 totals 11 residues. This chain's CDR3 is CASSTDNEQFF.

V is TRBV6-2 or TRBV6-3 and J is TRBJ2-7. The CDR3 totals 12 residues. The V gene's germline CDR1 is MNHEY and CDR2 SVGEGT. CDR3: CASRDPMGEQYF.

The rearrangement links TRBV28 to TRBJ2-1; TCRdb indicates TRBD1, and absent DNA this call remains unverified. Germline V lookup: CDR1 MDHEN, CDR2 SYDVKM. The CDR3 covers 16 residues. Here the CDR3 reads CASSLVGQRLYNEQFF.

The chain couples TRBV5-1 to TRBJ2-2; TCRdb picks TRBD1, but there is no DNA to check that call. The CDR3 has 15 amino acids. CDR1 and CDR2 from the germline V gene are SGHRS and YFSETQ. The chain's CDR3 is CASSTGQGNTGELFF.

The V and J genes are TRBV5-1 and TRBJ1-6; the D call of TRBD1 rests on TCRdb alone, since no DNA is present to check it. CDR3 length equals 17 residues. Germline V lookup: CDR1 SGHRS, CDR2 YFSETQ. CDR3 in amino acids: CASSSRRDRGPDSPLHF.

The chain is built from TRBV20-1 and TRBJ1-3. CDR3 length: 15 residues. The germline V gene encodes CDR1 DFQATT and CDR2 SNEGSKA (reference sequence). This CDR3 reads CSASPASASGNTIYF.

The CDR3 region is CASSLGTGDGQFF. V is TRBV5-1 and J is TRBJ2-1; absent DNA, TCRdb's TRBD1 call cannot be checked. The CDR3 covers 13 residues. Germline V CDR1 and CDR2: SGHRS, YFSETQ.

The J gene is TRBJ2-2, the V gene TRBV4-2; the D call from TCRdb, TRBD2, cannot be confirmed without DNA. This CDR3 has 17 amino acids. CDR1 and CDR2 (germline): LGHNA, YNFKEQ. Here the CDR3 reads CASSPSRIAWNTGELFF.

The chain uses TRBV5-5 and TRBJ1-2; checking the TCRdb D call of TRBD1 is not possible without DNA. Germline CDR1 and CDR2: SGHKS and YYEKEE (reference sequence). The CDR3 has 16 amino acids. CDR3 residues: CASSLKPPGGGYGYTF.

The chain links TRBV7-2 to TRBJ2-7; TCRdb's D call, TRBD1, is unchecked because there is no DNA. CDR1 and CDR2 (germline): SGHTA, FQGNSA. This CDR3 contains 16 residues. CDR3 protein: CASSLEGRGWVYEQYF.